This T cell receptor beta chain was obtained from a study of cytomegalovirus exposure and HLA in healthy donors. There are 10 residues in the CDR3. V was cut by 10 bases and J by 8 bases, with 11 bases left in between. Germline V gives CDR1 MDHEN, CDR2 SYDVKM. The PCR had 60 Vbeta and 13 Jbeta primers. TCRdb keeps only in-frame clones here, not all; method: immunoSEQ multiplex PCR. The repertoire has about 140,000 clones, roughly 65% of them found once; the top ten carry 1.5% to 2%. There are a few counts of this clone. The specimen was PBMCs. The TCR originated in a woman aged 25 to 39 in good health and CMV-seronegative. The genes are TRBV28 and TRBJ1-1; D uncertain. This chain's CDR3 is CATFYREAFF. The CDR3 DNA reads TGTGCCACCTTTTATCGGGAAGCTTTCTTT.